Sequencing of this T cell receptor beta chain was carried out in a study of shared clonotypes between healthy human individuals. Healthy HIV-negative adults with no recent acute infections or vaccinations were recruited as donors. The data were produced by immunoSEQ multiplex PCR, yet TCRdb's version contains in-frame clones alone and is incomplete. The table records approximately 2.3 million clones, just over 90% of them present only once. The TCR comes from a man between 18 and 29 years old in good health. Some clones in this sample may be carry-over from other donors' samples. Sequencing was performed on naive CD4+ T cells from PBMCs. Subset here: CD45RA+ positively selected.

The CDR3 DNA reads TGCGCCAGCAGCCCGGGACTAGCCGACATTCAGTACTTC. Translation gives CASSPGLADIQYF. V and J are TRBV5-1 and TRBJ2-4; 9 nucleotides line up with TRBD2. The CDR3 is 13 amino acids. Unmatched junction bases numbered 4, after V lost 4 bases and J lost 8 bases. Germline loops: CDR1 SGHRS, CDR2 YFSETQ.